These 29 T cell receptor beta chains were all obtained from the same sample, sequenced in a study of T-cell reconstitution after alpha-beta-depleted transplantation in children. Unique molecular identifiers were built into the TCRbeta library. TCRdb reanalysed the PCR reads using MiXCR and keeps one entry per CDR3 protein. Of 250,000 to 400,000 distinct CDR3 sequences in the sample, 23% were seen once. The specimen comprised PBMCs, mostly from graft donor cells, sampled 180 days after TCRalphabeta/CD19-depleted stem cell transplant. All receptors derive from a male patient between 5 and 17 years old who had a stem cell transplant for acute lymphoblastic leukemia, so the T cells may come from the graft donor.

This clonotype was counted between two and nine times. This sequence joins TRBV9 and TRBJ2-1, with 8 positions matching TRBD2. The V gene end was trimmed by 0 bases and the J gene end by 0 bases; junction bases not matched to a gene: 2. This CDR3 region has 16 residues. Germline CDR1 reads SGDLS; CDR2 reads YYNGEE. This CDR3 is CASSVDLAGSYNEQFF. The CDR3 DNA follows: TGTGCCAGCAGCGTAGATCTAGCGGGCTCCTACAATGAGCAGTTCTTC. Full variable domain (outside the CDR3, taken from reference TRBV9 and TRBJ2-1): DSGVTQTPKHLITATGQRVTLRCSPRSGDLSVYWYQQSLDQGLQFLIQYYNGEERAKGNILERFSAQQFPDLHSELNLSSLELGDSALYFCASSVDLAGSYNEQFFGPGTRLTVL.

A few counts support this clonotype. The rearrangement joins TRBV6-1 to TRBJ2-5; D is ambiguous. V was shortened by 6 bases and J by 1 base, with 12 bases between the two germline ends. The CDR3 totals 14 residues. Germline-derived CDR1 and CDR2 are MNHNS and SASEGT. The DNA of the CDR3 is TGTGCCAGCAGACCCCCTAGTAGCCAAGAGACCCAGTACTTC. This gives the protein CASRPPSSQETQYF.

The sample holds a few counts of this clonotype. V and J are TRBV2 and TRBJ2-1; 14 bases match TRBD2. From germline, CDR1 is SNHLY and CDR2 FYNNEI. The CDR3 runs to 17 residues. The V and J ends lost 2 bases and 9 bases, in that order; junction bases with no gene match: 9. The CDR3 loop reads CASSEYGGTSGSGEQFF. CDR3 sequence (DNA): TGTGCCAGCAGTGAATATGGCGGGACTAGCGGGAGTGGTGAGCAGTTCTTC.

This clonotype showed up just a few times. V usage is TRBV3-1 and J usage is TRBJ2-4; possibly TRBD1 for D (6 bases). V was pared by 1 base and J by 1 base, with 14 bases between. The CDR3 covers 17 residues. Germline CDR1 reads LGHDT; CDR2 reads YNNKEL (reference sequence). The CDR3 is CASSQAGKGGAKNIQYF. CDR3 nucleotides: TGTGCCAGCAGCCAAGCAGGGAAAGGGGGTGCCAAAAACATTCAGTACTTC.

CDR3 residues: CASSYRGSNTGELFF. CDR3 DNA sequence: TGTGCCAGCAGCTACCGGGGGTCGAACACCGGGGAGCTGTTTTTT. V usage is TRBV7-8 and J usage is TRBJ2-2; possible D gene TRBD2, 6 bases. The CDR3 consists of 15 residues. V was pared by 4 bases and J by 0 bases, with 9 bases between. Germline V gives CDR1 SGHVS, CDR2 FQNEAQ.

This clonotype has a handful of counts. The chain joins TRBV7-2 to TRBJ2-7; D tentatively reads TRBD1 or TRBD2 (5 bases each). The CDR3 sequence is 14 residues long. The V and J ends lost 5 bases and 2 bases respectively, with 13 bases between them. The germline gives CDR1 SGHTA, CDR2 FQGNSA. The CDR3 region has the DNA TGTGCCAGCAGCCGCCGGGACCCACCCTACGAGCAGTACTTC. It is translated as CASSRRDPPYEQYF.

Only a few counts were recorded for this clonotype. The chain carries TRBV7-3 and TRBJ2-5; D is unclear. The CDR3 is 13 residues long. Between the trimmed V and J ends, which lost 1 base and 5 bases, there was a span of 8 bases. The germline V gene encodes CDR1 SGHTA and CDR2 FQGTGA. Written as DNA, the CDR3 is TGTGCCAGCAGCTTAATACGGCTGGAGACCCAGTACTTC. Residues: CASSLIRLETQYF. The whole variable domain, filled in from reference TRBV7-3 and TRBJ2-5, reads GAGVSQTPSNKVTEKGKYVELRCDPISGHTALYWYRQSLGQGPEFLIYFQGTGAADDSGLPNDRFFAVRPEGSVSTLKIQRTERGDSAVYLCASSLIRLETQYFGPGTRLLVL.

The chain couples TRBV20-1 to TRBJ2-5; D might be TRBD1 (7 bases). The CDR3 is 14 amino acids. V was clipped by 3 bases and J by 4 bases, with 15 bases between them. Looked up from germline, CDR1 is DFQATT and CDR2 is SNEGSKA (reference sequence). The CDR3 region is CSASRRRGPETQYF. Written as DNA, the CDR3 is TGCAGTGCTAGCCGCAGGAGGGGGCCAGAGACCCAGTACTTC.

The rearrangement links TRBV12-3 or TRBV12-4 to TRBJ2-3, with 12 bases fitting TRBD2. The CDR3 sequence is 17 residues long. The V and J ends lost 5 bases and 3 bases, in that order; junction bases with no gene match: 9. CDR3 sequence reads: CASSPPTSGSATDTQYF. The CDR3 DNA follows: TGTGCCAGCAGTCCTCCGACTAGCGGGAGTGCTACAGATACGCAGTATTTT.

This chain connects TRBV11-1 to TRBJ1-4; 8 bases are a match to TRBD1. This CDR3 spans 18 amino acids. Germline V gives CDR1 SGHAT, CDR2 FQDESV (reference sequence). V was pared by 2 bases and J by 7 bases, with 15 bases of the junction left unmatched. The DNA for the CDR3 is TGTGCCAGCAGCTTATCAGTTCAATCAGGGGGCATCGCTGAAAAACTGTTTTTT. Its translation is CASSLSVQSGGIAEKLFF.

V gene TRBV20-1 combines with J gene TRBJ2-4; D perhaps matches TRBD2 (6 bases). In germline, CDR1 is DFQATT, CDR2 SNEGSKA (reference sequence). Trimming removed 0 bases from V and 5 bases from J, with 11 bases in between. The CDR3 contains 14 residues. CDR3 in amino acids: CSARDGSGENIQYF. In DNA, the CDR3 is TGCAGTGCTAGAGATGGCTCGGGGGAAAACATTCAGTACTTC.

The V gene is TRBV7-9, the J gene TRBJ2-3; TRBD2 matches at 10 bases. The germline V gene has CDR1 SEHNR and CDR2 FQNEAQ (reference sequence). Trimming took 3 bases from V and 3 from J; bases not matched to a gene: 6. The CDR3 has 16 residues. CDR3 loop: CASSFQWGLATDTQYF. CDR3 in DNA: TGTGCCAGCAGCTTCCAATGGGGACTAGCGACAGATACGCAGTATTTT.

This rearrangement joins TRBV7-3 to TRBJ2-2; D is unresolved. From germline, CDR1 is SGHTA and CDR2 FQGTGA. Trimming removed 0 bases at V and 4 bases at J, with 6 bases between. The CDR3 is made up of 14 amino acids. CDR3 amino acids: CASSLTSPTGELFF. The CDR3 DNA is TGTGCCAGCAGCTTAACGTCTCCCACCGGGGAGCTGTTTTTT. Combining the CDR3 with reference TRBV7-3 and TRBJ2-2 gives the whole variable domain GAGVSQTPSNKVTEKGKYVELRCDPISGHTALYWYRQSLGQGPEFLIYFQGTGAADDSGLPNDRFFAVRPEGSVSTLKIQRTERGDSAVYLCASSLTSPTGELFFGEGSRLTVL.

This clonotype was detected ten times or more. The CDR3 DNA sequence: TGCAGCGTTGATTCCGGACAGGGGGTCACTGAAGCTTTCTTT. It translates to CSVDSGQGVTEAFF. The chain uses TRBV29-1 and TRBJ1-1, with 10 bases lining up with TRBD1. Trimming cost V 3 bases and J 4 bases; bases outside gene matches: 5. In germline, CDR1 is SQVTM, CDR2 ANQGSEA. This CDR3 comprises 14 residues. Full variable domain (missing parts from reference TRBV29-1 and TRBJ1-1): SAVISQKPSRDICQRGTSLTIQCQVDSQVTMMFWYRQQPGQSLTLIATANQGSEATYESGFVIDKFPISRPNLTFSTLTVSNMSPEDSSIYLCSVDSGQGVTEAFFGQGTRLTVV.

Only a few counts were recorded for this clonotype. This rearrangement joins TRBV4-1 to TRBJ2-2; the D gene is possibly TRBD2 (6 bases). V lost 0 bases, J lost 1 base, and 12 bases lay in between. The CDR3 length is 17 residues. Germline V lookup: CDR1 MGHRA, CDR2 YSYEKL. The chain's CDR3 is CASSQDWGVLNTGELFF. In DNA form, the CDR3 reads TGCGCCAGCAGCCAAGATTGGGGGGTTCTGAACACCGGGGAGCTGTTTTTT.

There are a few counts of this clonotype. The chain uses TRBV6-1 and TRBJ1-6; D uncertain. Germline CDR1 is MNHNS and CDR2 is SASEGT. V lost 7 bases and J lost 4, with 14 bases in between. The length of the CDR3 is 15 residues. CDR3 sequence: CASIALGSYNSPLHF. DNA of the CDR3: TGTGCCAGCATCGCCCTCGGGTCATATAATTCACCCCTCCACTTT.

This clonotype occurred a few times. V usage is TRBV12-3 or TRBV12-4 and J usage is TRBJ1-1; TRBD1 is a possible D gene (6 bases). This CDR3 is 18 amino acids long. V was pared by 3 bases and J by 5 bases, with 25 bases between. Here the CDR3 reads CASSFYGTTFTGRTEAFF. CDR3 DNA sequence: TGTGCCAGCAGTTTTTATGGGACTACGTTTACAGGGAGAACTGAAGCTTTCTTT.

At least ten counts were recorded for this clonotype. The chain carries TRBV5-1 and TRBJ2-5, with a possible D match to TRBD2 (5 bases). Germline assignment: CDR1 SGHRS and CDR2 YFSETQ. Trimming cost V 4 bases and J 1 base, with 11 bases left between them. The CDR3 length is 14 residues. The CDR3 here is CASSQRTPQETQYF. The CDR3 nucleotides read TGCGCCAGCAGCCAGCGGACCCCCCAAGAGACCCAGTACTTC.

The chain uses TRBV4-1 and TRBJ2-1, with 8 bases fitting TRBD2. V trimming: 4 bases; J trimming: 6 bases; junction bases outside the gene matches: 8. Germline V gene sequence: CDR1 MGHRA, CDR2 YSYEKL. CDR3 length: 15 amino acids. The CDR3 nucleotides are TGCGCCAGCAGCCCCAACCCCGGGACTAGCAATGAGCAGTTCTTC. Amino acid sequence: CASSPNPGTSNEQFF.

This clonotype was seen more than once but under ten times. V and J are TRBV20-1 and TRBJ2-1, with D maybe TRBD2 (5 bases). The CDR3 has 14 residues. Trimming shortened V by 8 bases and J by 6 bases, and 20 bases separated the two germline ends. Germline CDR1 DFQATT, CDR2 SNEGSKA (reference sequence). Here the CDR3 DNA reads TGCAGTTCCTTCGGGCTAGCAAGGAGCAATGAGCAGTTCTTC. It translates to CSSFGLARSNEQFF.

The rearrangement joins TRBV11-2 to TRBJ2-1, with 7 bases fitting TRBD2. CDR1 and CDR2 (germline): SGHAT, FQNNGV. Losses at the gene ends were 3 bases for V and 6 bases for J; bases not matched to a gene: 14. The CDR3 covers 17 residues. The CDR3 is CASSFNLAEGRRNEQFF. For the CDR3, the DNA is TGTGCCAGCAGCTTTAATCTAGCGGAGGGGAGGCGCAATGAGCAGTTCTTC.

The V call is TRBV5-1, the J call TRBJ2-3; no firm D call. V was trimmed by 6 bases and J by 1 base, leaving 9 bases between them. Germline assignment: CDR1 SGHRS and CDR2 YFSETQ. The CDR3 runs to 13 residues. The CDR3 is CASTLGGTDTQYF. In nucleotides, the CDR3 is TGCGCCAGCACCCTTGGAGGCACAGATACGCAGTATTTT.

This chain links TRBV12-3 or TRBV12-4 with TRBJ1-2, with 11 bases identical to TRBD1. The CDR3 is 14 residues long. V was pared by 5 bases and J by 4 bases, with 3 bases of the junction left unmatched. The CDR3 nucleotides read TGTGCCAGCAGTCACGGGACAGGGGGCTATGGCTACACCTTC. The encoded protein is CASSHGTGGYGYTF.

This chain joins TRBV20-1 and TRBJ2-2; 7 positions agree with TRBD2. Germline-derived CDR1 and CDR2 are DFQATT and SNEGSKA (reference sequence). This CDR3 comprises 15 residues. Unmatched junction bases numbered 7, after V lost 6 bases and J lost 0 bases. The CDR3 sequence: CSAPARESNTGELFF. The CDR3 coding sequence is TGCAGTGCCCCCGCGCGGGAGTCGAACACCGGGGAGCTGTTTTTT.

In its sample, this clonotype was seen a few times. The CDR3 here is CASRPGGSSYNEQFF. The CDR3 coding sequence is TGTGCCAGCAGACCCGGGGGGAGCTCCTACAATGAGCAGTTCTTC. The genes are TRBV6-1 and TRBJ2-1; 7 nucleotides agree with TRBD2. Trimming cost V 6 bases and J 0 bases; bases outside gene matches: 5. The V gene's germline CDR1 is MNHNS and CDR2 SASEGT. The CDR3 totals 15 residues.

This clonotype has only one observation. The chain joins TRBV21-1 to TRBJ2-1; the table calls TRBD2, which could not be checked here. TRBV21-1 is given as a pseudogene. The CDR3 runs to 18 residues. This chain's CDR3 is CASSKGKARTSPGNEQFF. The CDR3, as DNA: TGTGCCAGCAGCAAAGGGAAAGCGCGCACAAGCCCCGGCAATGAGCAGTTCTTC.

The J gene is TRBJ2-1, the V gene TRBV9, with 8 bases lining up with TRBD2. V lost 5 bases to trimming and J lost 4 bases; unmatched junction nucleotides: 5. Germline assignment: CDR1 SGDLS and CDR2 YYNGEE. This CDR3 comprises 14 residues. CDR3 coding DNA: TGTGCCAGCAGAGCCGGGACTAGTTACAATGAGCAGTTCTTC. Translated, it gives CASRAGTSYNEQFF.

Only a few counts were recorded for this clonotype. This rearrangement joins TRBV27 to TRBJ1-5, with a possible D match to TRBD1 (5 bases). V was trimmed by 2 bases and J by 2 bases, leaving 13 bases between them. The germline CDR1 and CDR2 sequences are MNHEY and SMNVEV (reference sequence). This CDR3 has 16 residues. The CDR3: CASSLVGPLGNQPQHF. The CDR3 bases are TGTGCCAGCAGTTTAGTGGGGCCCTTGGGCAATCAGCCCCAGCATTTT.

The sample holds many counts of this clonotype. CDR3 residues: CASNAWRGGSNQPQHF. The CDR3, as DNA: TGTGCCAGCAACGCCTGGAGGGGCGGTAGCAATCAGCCCCAGCATTTT. The J gene is TRBJ1-5, the V gene TRBV2, with a possible D match to TRBD1 (5 bases). Per germline, CDR1 SNHLY and CDR2 FYNNEI. With 7 bases removed from V and 0 bases from J, the gap between germline ends came to 16 bases. The CDR3 covers 16 residues.